These T cell receptor beta chains were read from a single sample in a study of blood T cell repertoires in COVID-19. Here immunoSEQ multiplex PCR was the method, and the copy in TCRdb shows in-frame clones only, minus some. The data contain some 270,000 clones, 85% of them singletons. Sequences were obtained from PBMCs or T cells enriched from blood (not recorded which). These receptors were collected from a woman in her 50s with acute COVID-19. Each CDR3 is given with its conserved first and last residue. A D gene is named only where the DNA matches it firmly. Not every row has a clone size; where given, it reads once, few, many or a size class.

>TRBJ1-2|TRBD1|TRBV6-5|NA
CASSYNRGQGVRGYTF
TGTGCCAGCAGTTATAACCGCGGACAGGGAGTAAGGGGCTACACCTTC
>TRBJ2-3|NA|TRBV10-1|NA
CASSQNTDTQYF
TGCGCCAGCAGCCAGAACACAGATACGCAGTATTTT
>TRBJ1-5|NA|TRBV3-1/TRBV3-2|NA
CASSVQVNQPQHF
TGTGCCAGCAGCGTGCAGGTGAATCAGCCCCAGCATTTT
>TRBJ1-1|TRBD1|TRBV19|NA
CASSPSTGLNTEAFF
TGTGCCAGTAGTCCGTCGACAGGGTTGAACACTGAAGCTTTCTTT
>TRBJ2-1|NA|TRBV6-5|NA
CASTPTGTSIKVF
TGTGCCAGCACCCCGACAGGGACTTCTATTAAGGTCTTC
>TRBJ2-1|NA|TRBV3-1/TRBV3-2|NA
CASSQLLPGDEQFF
TGTGCCAGCAGCCAACTCCTCCCGGGGGATGAGCAGTTCTTC
>TRBJ1-1|NA|TRBV19|NA
CASRGGGVDTEAFF
TGTGCCAGTAGAGGCGGGGGCGTGGACACTGAAGCTTTCTTT
>TRBJ1-1|TRBD1|TRBV28|NA
CASSKGRTGSYTEAFF
TGTGCCAGCAGTAAAGGTCGGACAGGGTCGTACACTGAAGCTTTCTTT
>TRBJ2-3|NA|TRBV19|NA
CASSIWRGPTDTQYF
TGTGCCAGTAGTATATGGCGGGGTCCCACAGATACGCAGTATTTT
>TRBJ2-1|TRBD2|TRBV7-6|NA
CASTQSSGVYNEQFF
TGTGCCAGCACCCAATCCAGCGGGGTCTACAATGAGCAGTTCTTC
>TRBJ1-2|NA|TRBV4-3|once
CASSQDRGPFNYGYTF
TGCGCCAGCAGCCAAGACAGGGGACCCTTTAACTATGGCTACACCTTC
>TRBJ1-1|TRBD1|TRBV18|NA
CASSPQGQGSTEAFF
TGTGCCAGCTCACCACAGGGACAGGGTTCCACTGAAGCTTTCTTT